The 18 T cell receptor beta chains in this list originate from one sample, sequenced in a study of radiation and T cells in renal cell carcinoma (dated by TCRdb to the early 2020s). What the time point label conveys for this sample: tumor resected at nephrectomy. This specimen's treatment or condition label, interpreted: 15 Gy SBRT to primary tumor, nephrectomy 4 weeks later. The library was made by the immunoSEQ multiplex PCR assay. TCRdb retrieved this table from immuneACCESS and kept in-frame rearrangements only. Not all clones are present; in checked studies, unresolved V genes account for under half, and no reason is known for the remainder. The table for this sample lists 18,000 or so clones; around 55% of them were counted only once. The ten most abundant clones make up roughly 10% of the sample. Specimen: tumor tissue, collected from a patient whose treatment included radiotherapy and nephrectomy. These receptors were obtained from a man aged 50 to 59 with renal cell carcinoma.

The genes are TRBV27 and TRBJ1-1, with a tentative D call TRBD1 (5 bases). CDR1 MNHEY and CDR2 SMNVEV come from the germline V gene (reference sequence). The CDR3 runs to 15 residues. V was clipped by 4 bases and J by 3 bases, with 15 bases between them. CDR3 nucleotide sequence: TGTGCCAGCAGTTCCCTCCAGGGTCTTTACACTGAAGCTTTCTTT. This codes for CASSSLQGLYTEAFF.

This chain connects TRBV6-5 to TRBJ1-6; D is unclear. This CDR3 region has 13 residues. Between the trimmed V and J ends, which lost 3 bases and 7 bases, there was a span of 7 bases. Germline CDR1 reads MNHEY; CDR2 reads SVGAGI. CDR3 DNA sequence: TGTGCCAGCAGTTATGGACCAAATTCACCCCTCCACTTT. This codes for CASSYGPNSPLHF.

This clone was seen more than once but under ten times. The chain combines TRBV6-5 with TRBJ1-2; 7 bases match TRBD1. The CDR3 extends over 15 amino acids. The junction had 11 bases not matched to a gene; V was cut back by 6 bases and J by 4 bases. The germline V gene has CDR1 MNHEY and CDR2 SVGAGI. The CDR3 spells CASSNQGGASYGYTF. CDR3 coding DNA: TGTGCCAGCAGCAACCAGGGGGGCGCTAGCTATGGCTACACCTTC.

This clone was seen a few times. The chain links TRBV2 to TRBJ1-5, with D hard to call. Germline assignment: CDR1 SNHLY and CDR2 FYNNEI. With 8 bases removed from V and 6 bases from J, the gap between germline ends came to 14 bases. CDR3 length equals 13 residues. For the CDR3, the DNA is TGTGCCAGCGTTTTCGGGCTGGGTCAGCCCCAGCATTTT. Its translation is CASVFGLGQPQHF.

The CDR3 DNA is TGTGCCAGCAACGCACAGGGAAGAGGGAACTATGGCTACACCTTC. Its translation: CASNAQGRGNYGYTF. The gene calls are TRBV6-6 and TRBJ1-2; the D gene is possibly TRBD1 (6 bases). CDR3 size: 15 residues. Per the germline V gene, CDR1 is MNHNY and CDR2 is SVGAGI (reference sequence). V lost 7 bases, J lost 2 bases, and 17 bases lay in between.

V usage is TRBV4-3 and J usage is TRBJ1-4; D is unclear. Trimming removed 1 base at V and 1 base at J, with 10 bases between. From germline, CDR1 is LGHNA and CDR2 YSLEER. CDR3 length: 16 residues. CDR3 nucleotide sequence: TGCGCCAGCAGCCAAGGGGGAGGAGAAACTAATGAAAAACTGTTTTTT. Protein: CASSQGGGETNEKLFF.

Only a few counts were recorded for this clone. The chain has TRBV4-1 and TRBJ2-3; D possibly corresponds to TRBD2 (5 bases). The V end was cut by 4 bases, the J end by 1 base, with 12 bases between. Germline CDR1 reads MGHRA; CDR2 reads YSYEKL. The CDR3 is 15 amino acids. The CDR3 protein is CASSLVGVGTDTQYF. The DNA for the CDR3 is TGCGCCAGCAGCCTGGTCGGGGTCGGCACAGATACGCAGTATTTT.

Regarding this clone: One end of the junction is discordant with germline, which a read error may explain. The V gene is TRBV7-7, the J gene TRBJ2-5; no clear D. Looked up from germline, CDR1 is SSHAT and CDR2 is FNYEAQ (reference sequence). There are 13 residues in the CDR3. The CDR3 here is CASSLGNQETQYF. The CDR3 nucleotides read TGTGCTAGCAGCTTAGGCAACCAAGAGACCCAGTACTTC. The whole variable domain, remainder taken from reference TRBV7-7 and TRBJ2-5, is GAGVSQSPRYKVTKRGQDVTLRCDPISSHATLYWYQQALGQGPEFLTYFNYEAQPDKSGLPSDRFSAERPEGSISTLTIQRTEQRDSAMYRCASSLGNQETQYFGPGTRLLVL.

This chain links TRBV6-5 with TRBJ2-7; TRBD1 agrees at 7 bases. V gave up 0 bases and J gave up 2 bases; unmatched junction bases: 7. Germline values: CDR1 MNHEY, CDR2 SVGAGI. There are 16 residues in the CDR3. CDR3 loop: CASSYSYRQGAYEQYF. The CDR3 DNA follows: TGTGCCAGCAGTTACTCTTATAGGCAGGGGGCCTACGAGCAGTACTTC.

This chain uses TRBV7-2 with TRBJ1-4; D is perhaps TRBD1 (6 bases). Trimming took off 2 bases at V and 7 bases at J, with 14 bases between the two ends. The CDR3 sequence is 15 residues long. The germline V gene has CDR1 SGHTA and CDR2 FQGNSA. CDR3 nucleotide sequence: TGTGCCAGCAGCTTAAACGGCGGGACATTTGAAAAACTGTTTTTT. This translates into CASSLNGGTFEKLFF.

This clone occurred a few times. This chain joins TRBV2 and TRBJ1-2; D is perhaps TRBD1 (6 bases). CDR1 is SNHLY, CDR2 FYNNEI, per germline. Deletions cut 6 bases from V and 3 bases from J, with 14 bases between. This CDR3 region has 14 residues. The CDR3 is CASSNQGQHYGYTF. In DNA, the CDR3 is TGTGCCAGCAGCAACCAAGGACAGCACTATGGCTACACCTTC.

V gene TRBV28 combines with J gene TRBJ2-7; no definite D call. This CDR3 region has 14 residues. Deletions cut 2 bases from V and 8 bases from J, with 16 bases between. Germline values: CDR1 MDHEN, CDR2 SYDVKM. CDR3 nucleotide sequence: TGTGCCAGCAGTTTAGTCGGTGGAGTCCTAAAGCAGTACTTC. Translated: CASSLVGGVLKQYF. The whole variable domain, filled in from reference TRBV28 and TRBJ2-7, reads DVKVTQSSRYLVKRTGEKVFLECVQDMDHENMFWYRQDPGLGLRLIYFSYDVKMKEKGDIPEGYSVSREKKERFSLILESASTNQTSMYLCASSLVGGVLKQYFGPGTRLTVT.

This clone rates as large. The CDR3 here is CASSLTREETQYF. The DNA of the CDR3 is TGCGCCAGCAGCTTGACAAGAGAAGAGACCCAGTACTTC. The chain has TRBV5-1 and TRBJ2-5; D is undetermined. Trimming cost V 1 base and J 3 bases, with 7 bases left between them. CDR1 is SGHRS, CDR2 YFSETQ, per germline. The length of the CDR3 is 13 residues.

The V gene is TRBV6-6, the J gene TRBJ1-1; 8 positions match TRBD1. The germline CDR1 and CDR2 sequences are MNHNY and SVGAGI (reference sequence). The CDR3 runs 14 residues. V lost 5 bases, J lost 2 bases, and 4 bases stayed unmatched. CDR3 residues: CASSPDRGNTEAFF. The CDR3 DNA reads as TGTGCCAGCAGTCCCGACAGGGGAAACACTGAAGCTTTCTTT.

This clone was observed a handful of times. The chain recombines TRBV11-2 with TRBJ2-3, with D possibly TRBD2 on 6 matching bases. Germline V gene lookup returns CDR1 SGHAT and CDR2 FQNNGV. V lost 5 bases and J lost 2, with 23 bases in between. The CDR3 sequence is 18 residues long. The CDR3 protein is CASSTFGTSPIPTDTQYF. The DNA of the CDR3 is TGTGCCAGCAGCACCTTTGGGACTTCTCCGATTCCCACAGATACGCAGTATTTT.

This sequence joins TRBV4-1 and TRBJ1-1; D uncertain. V gave up 0 bases and J gave up 3 bases, with 14 bases separating them. CDR3 length: 16 amino acids. CDR1 is MGHRA and CDR2 is YSYEKL in the germline V gene. CDR3 coding DNA: TGCGCCAGCAGCCAAGAGGGGAAGTGGTTTTACACTGAAGCTTTCTTT. Amino acid sequence: CASSQEGKWFYTEAFF.

The count of this clone is one. The rearrangement joins TRBV5-1 to TRBJ1-2; 7 nucleotides line up with TRBD1. Germline V gene sequence: CDR1 SGHRS, CDR2 YFSETQ. With V trimmed by 0 bases and J by 3 bases, 2 bases remained unmatched. This CDR3 contains 14 residues. CDR3 DNA sequence: TGCGCCAGCAGCTTGGGGGACAGATACTATGGCTACACCTTC. Translating it yields CASSLGDRYYGYTF.

V and J are TRBV20-1 and TRBJ2-4; possible D gene TRBD2, 5 bases. The CDR3 covers 11 residues. V was shortened by 6 bases and J by 8 bases, with 11 bases between the two germline ends. Per germline, CDR1 DFQATT and CDR2 SNEGSKA (reference sequence). CDR3 loop: CSAALGYIQYF. For the CDR3, the DNA is TGCAGTGCAGCACTAGGGTACATTCAGTACTTC.